This T cell receptor (beta chain) was identified in a study of T cell responses to AZD1222 COVID-19 vaccine. The repertoire was sequenced with immunoSEQ multiplex PCR; TCRdb's copy has only in-frame clones and lacks some. The data show over 110,000 clones, 85% to 95% seen once. Trimming removed 2 bases from V and 0 bases from J, with 14 bases in between. Germline assignment: CDR1 SGHTS and CDR2 YDEGEE. CDR3 length equals 17 residues. The chain links TRBV5-8 to TRBJ2-2, with D uncertain. The clonotype was recovered from an adult in good health. The material was peripheral blood, obtained on day 0 of AZD1222 vaccination. The CDR3 reads CASSFHRVGTNTGELFF. CDR3 nucleotide sequence: TGTGCCAGCAGCTTCCATAGGGTGGGCACGAACACCGGGGAGCTGTTTTTT.